The subject of this entry is one T cell receptor beta chain. Its specificity is unknown. TCRdb keeps only in-frame clones here, not all; method: immunoSEQ multiplex PCR. Of 90,000 or so clones in the sample, about 87% were seen once. The sample originates from a study of T cells in localized non-small cell lung cancer. Germline CDR1 is MDHEN and CDR2 is SYDVKM. The CDR3 contains 15 residues. With 3 bases clipped from V and 6 bases from J, the junction kept 8 bases outside the gene matches. The study, taken as a whole, reports: Uninvolved adjacent lung had the highest recorded T cell clonality, with tumor below it.

The material was peripheral blood, obtained before any cancer treatment. This rearrangement joins TRBV28 to TRBJ2-7; 10 bases match TRBD2. The clonotype comes from a man between 35 and 75 years old with stage I squamous cell lung carcinoma. The CDR3 is CASSLGRLAGFEQYF. The CDR3 DNA follows: TGTGCCAGCAGTTTGGGGAGACTAGCGGGTTTCGAGCAGTACTTC.